Below are 23 T cell receptor beta chains sequenced from a single sample in a study of blood T cell repertoires in COVID-19 (dated by TCRdb to between 2020 and 2021). Library generation was performed with the immunoSEQ multiplex PCR assay. TCRdb provides this immuneACCESS table in a form limited to in-frame rearrangements. Some clones are lacking; in checked studies, under half of them reflect an unresolved V gene, and why the rest are absent is not known. Across this sample there are approximately 140,000 clones, with around 83% seen only once. Around 1.4% of the sample is in the top ten clones. The sample was peripheral blood. Every receptor here comes from a human donor in a cohort sampled during active COVID-19.

The chain joins TRBV6-6 to TRBJ1-1, with D perhaps TRBD1 (5 bases). V shed 0 bases and J shed 10 bases, with 18 bases lying between them. Germline V gene data show CDR1 as MNHNY and CDR2 as SVGAGI (reference sequence). The CDR3 has 15 residues. As DNA, the CDR3 is TGTGCCAGCAGTTACTCCCGGGGGGGGAGGCAATCAGCTTTCTTT. Amino acid sequence: CASSYSRGGRQSAFF.

The genes are TRBV9 and TRBJ2-3; TRBD2 agrees at 8 bases. V lost 1 base, J lost 4 bases, and 5 bases stayed unmatched. CDR1 is SGDLS and CDR2 is YYNGEE in the germline V gene. The CDR3 sequence is 15 residues long. This CDR3 reads CASSVLAGRADTQYF. CDR3 bases: TGTGCCAGCAGCGTACTAGCGGGTAGGGCAGATACGCAGTATTTT.

The rearrangement joins TRBV4-1 to TRBJ2-7; 11 bases match TRBD2. There are 16 residues in the CDR3. The V gene end was trimmed by 1 base and the J gene end by 0 bases; junction bases not matched to a gene: 2. CDR1 and CDR2 (germline): MGHRA, YSYEKL. CDR3 nucleotides: TGCGCCAGCAGCCAAGGAGGGACTAGCGGCTCCTACGAGCAGTACTTC. It specifies CASSQGGTSGSYEQYF.

This clone was counted a single time. This rearrangement joins TRBV28 to TRBJ2-2; no definite D call. The length of the CDR3 is 14 residues. V dropped 10 bases and J dropped 6 bases, with 18 bases sitting between them. Germline loops: CDR1 MDHEN, CDR2 SYDVKM. CDR3 sequence (DNA): TGTGCCACCAAAACGAGCATCTTGGCCGGGGAGCTGTTTTTT. Its translation is CATKTSILAGELFF.

The V call is TRBV3-1 (or the pseudogene TRBV3-2), the J call TRBJ1-2; D might be TRBD1 (6 bases). Germline CDR1 reads LGHDT; CDR2 reads YNNKEL (reference sequence). V was shortened by 4 bases and J by 8 bases, with 14 bases between the two germline ends. The CDR3 length is 13 residues. For the CDR3, the DNA is TGTGCCAGCAGCCGAGCACAGGGCTACGGCTACACCTTC. Residues: CASSRAQGYGYTF.

The V and J genes are TRBV3-1 (or the pseudogene TRBV3-2) and TRBJ2-1, with 7 bases lining up with TRBD2. The V gene end was trimmed by 3 bases and the J gene end by 3 bases; junction bases not matched to a gene: 2. There are 14 residues in the CDR3. Germline CDR1 is LGHDT and CDR2 is YNNKEL (reference sequence). The CDR3 nucleotides read TGTGCCAGCAGCCATACGGGAGGCTACAATGAGCAGTTCTTC. Protein sequence: CASSHTGGYNEQFF.

The chain joins TRBV29-1 to TRBJ2-5, with D tentatively TRBD1 (8 bases). Trimming stripped 4 bases from V and 1 base from J, with 13 bases between. This CDR3 has 14 amino acids. The germline V gene has CDR1 SQVTM and CDR2 ANQGSEA. The CDR3 DNA follows: TGCAGCGTTGCAGCGGGACAGGCCCAAGAGACCCAGTACTTC. The encoded protein is CSVAAGQAQETQYF.

J is TRBJ1-2 and V is TRBV5-4; perhaps TRBD1 as D (6 bases). CDR3 length: 16 amino acids. Germline CDR1 SGHNT, CDR2 YYREEE (reference sequence). Trimming took off 3 bases at V and 1 base at J, with 16 bases between the two ends. The CDR3 DNA is TGTGCCAGCAGCTCCATCTACGACAGGCGTAACTATGGCTACACCTTC. Protein: CASSSIYDRRNYGYTF.

The chain joins TRBV7-9 to TRBJ1-2, with a weak D call TRBD1 (5 bases). Germline V lookup: CDR1 SEHNR, CDR2 FQNEAQ (reference sequence). Trimming stripped 3 bases from V and 4 bases from J, with 6 bases between. The CDR3 runs to 12 residues. The chain's CDR3 is CASSFDSYGYTF. The CDR3 nucleotides read TGTGCCAGCAGCTTCGACAGCTATGGCTACACCTTC. Full variable domain (missing parts from reference TRBV7-9 and TRBJ1-2): DTGVSQNPRHKITKRGQNVTFRCDPISEHNRLYWYRQTLGQGPEFLTYFQNEAQLEKSRLLSDRFSAERPKGSFSTLEIQRTEQGDSAMYLCASSFDSYGYTFGSGTRLTVV.

The DNA of the CDR3 is TGCGCCAGCAGTTTTAACTTAGGGTCCGCTAGCGGGGTCTCCTACGAGCAGTACTTC. Its translation: CASSFNLGSASGVSYEQYF. The chain employs TRBV5-1 and TRBJ2-7, with 9 bases identical to TRBD2. Germline V CDR1 and CDR2: SGHRS, YFSETQ. The trim removed 5 bases at V and 0 bases at J, leaving 18 bases unmatched. This CDR3 is built from 19 residues.

This chain joins TRBV14 and TRBJ2-7, with 14 bases identical to TRBD2. Germline lookup yields CDR1 SGHDN and CDR2 FVKESK. The CDR3 has 18 residues. V shed 3 bases, J shed 5 bases, and the junction held 12 bases outside the gene matches. CDR3 nucleotide sequence: TGTGCCAGCAGCCACTTTCCGGGACTAGCGGGAGCTTTTAACGAGCAGTACTTC. Translation: CASSHFPGLAGAFNEQYF.

The chain employs TRBV6-6 and TRBJ1-2, with D unresolved. V lost 6 bases and J 2 bases, leaving 10 bases between the germline ends. CDR3 length: 13 residues. Germline CDR1 reads MNHNY; CDR2 reads SVGAGI (reference sequence). CDR3: CASSLDPNYGYTF. The CDR3 DNA is TGTGCCAGCAGCCTAGACCCGAACTATGGCTACACCTTC.

This clone showed up just a few times. The chain combines TRBV6-5 with TRBJ1-3, with unresolved D. The V gene lost 10 bases and the J gene lost 0 bases, with 10 bases spanning the gap. Germline loops: CDR1 MNHEY, CDR2 SVGAGI. The CDR3 has 13 amino acids. The CDR3, as DNA: TGTGCCATACGGGAAGGCTCTGGAAACACCATATATTTT. Its protein product is CAIREGSGNTIYF.

The chain links TRBV2 to TRBJ1-3; 7 nucleotides line up with TRBD1. The ends lost 6 bases at V and 3 bases at J; junction bases unmatched: 2. Germline values: CDR1 SNHLY, CDR2 FYNNEI. The CDR3 runs 13 residues. This CDR3 is CASRGTVGNTIYF. The CDR3 nucleotides read TGTGCCAGCAGAGGGACAGTTGGAAACACCATATATTTT.

The chain combines TRBV5-4 with TRBJ2-1; maybe TRBD1 (5 bases). The CDR3 is 15 residues long. Germline V CDR1 and CDR2: SGHNT, YYREEE (reference sequence). Trimming took off 1 base at V and 5 bases at J, with 13 bases between the two ends. The CDR3 DNA follows: TGTGCCAGCAGCTTGTACCCAGGGCCGGACAATGAGCAGTTCTTC. It is translated as CASSLYPGPDNEQFF.

The chain has TRBV7-2 and TRBJ2-7; 16 bases map to TRBD2. Looked up from germline, CDR1 is SGHTA and CDR2 is FQGNSA. Unmatched junction bases numbered 10, after V lost 5 bases and J lost 0 bases. The CDR3 spans 19 residues. The CDR3 region is CASSLRGTSGRAFSYEQYF. The CDR3 region has the DNA TGTGCCAGCAGCCTCCGGGGGACTAGCGGGAGGGCCTTCTCCTACGAGCAGTACTTC.

This clone came up a few times. This rearrangement joins TRBV2 to TRBJ2-3; D possibly corresponds to TRBD2 (6 bases). The germline V and J ends were trimmed by 11 bases and 3 bases, with 12 bases remaining between them. This CDR3 has 12 residues. Per the germline V gene, CDR1 is SNHLY and CDR2 is FYNNEI. CDR3 sequence reads: CARTRGTDTQYF. DNA for the CDR3: TGTGCCCGAACACGGGGGACAGATACGCAGTATTTT.

This clone has more than one count but fewer than ten. The CDR3 region has the DNA TGTGCCAGCTCACCACAGGGGACTGGAAACACCATATATTTT. Translation: CASSPQGTGNTIYF. The J gene is TRBJ1-3, the V gene TRBV18, with D tentatively TRBD1 (5 bases). Per the germline V gene, CDR1 is KGHSH and CDR2 is LQKENI. The V end was cut by 1 base, the J end by 2 bases, with 6 bases between. The CDR3 totals 14 residues.

V gene TRBV3-1 (or the pseudogene TRBV3-2) combines with J gene TRBJ1-1; 9 bases map to TRBD1. Germline V gene data show CDR1 as LGHDT and CDR2 as YNNKEL (reference sequence). This CDR3 has 14 amino acids. V lost 6 bases and J lost 5; bases outside the gene matches: 7. The chain's CDR3 is CASSSRDRVTEAFF. As DNA, the CDR3 is TGTGCCAGCAGTTCCCGGGACAGGGTGACTGAAGCTTTCTTT.

The chain employs TRBV3-1 (or the pseudogene TRBV3-2) and TRBJ2-7, with TRBD2 matching 8 bases. V lost 1 base and J lost 2; bases outside the gene matches: 4. CDR1 and CDR2 from the germline V gene are LGHDT and YNNKEL (reference sequence). This CDR3 comprises 15 residues. The CDR3 DNA follows: TGTGCCAGCAGCCAAGGCTTTAGCGGGGCCTACGAGCAGTACTTC. Translation gives CASSQGFSGAYEQYF.

The V call is TRBV2, the J call TRBJ2-7, with 14 positions matching TRBD2. With 5 bases clipped from V and 0 bases from J, the junction kept 9 bases outside the gene matches. CDR3 length equals 18 residues. In germline, CDR1 is SNHLY, CDR2 FYNNEI. The CDR3 DNA sequence: TGTGCCAGCAGTACACCGGGACTAGCGGGAGTTTTCTCCTACGAGCAGTACTTC. Protein product: CASSTPGLAGVFSYEQYF.

Only one count was recorded for this clone. The chain couples TRBV7-2 to TRBJ1-2; 9 bases match TRBD1. The CDR3 is 14 residues long. Germline lookup yields CDR1 SGHTA and CDR2 FQGNSA. V shed 3 bases, J shed 4 bases, and the junction held 3 bases outside the gene matches. This CDR3 reads CASSLDRGGYGYTF. The CDR3 DNA follows: TGTGCCAGCAGCTTGGACAGGGGCGGCTATGGCTACACCTTC.

This clone has just a few counts. V usage is TRBV6-4 and J usage is TRBJ2-1; D gene ambiguous. Looked up from germline, CDR1 is MRHNA and CDR2 is SNTAGT. Trimming removed 1 base at V and 4 bases at J, with 11 bases between. The CDR3 spans 15 residues. The CDR3 DNA is TGTGCCAGCAGTGACTTAAGTGAGCCTTACAATGAGCAGTTCTTC. It specifies CASSDLSEPYNEQFF.